The sequence of this T cell receptor beta chain was determined in a study of identical twins. Study-level findings and limits: Excess low generation probability was seen in twin-shared out-of-frame alpha sequences. It was possible that invariant MAIT and iNKT cells partly confounded the zero-insertion analyses.

All donors were healthy, and all were Caucasian. V shed 0 bases and J shed 0 bases, with 3 bases lying between them. The length of the CDR3 is 14 residues. From germline, CDR1 is MNHEY and CDR2 SMNVEV (reference sequence). This clonotype showed up many times. Antigen specificity is unknown. TCRdb processed the 5' RACE reads anew with MiXCR; each CDR3 protein has one entry. The data hold 550,000 to 800,000 distinct CDR3 sequences, with under 8.5% observed a single time. The data were also submitted as part of a second study, on yellow fever vaccine responses in identical twins. That work states: After vaccination, twins' T cell response reportedly seemed partly convergent, partly personalized.

The V and J genes are TRBV27 and TRBJ2-1; D remains unclear. This TCR came from a young woman in good health. The sequenced material came from PBMCs. CDR3 residues: CASSLSRSYNEQFF. CDR3 coding DNA: TGTGCCAGCAGTTTATCCCGCTCCTACAATGAGCAGTTCTTC.